This T cell receptor beta chain was identified during a study of graft-versus-host responses after intestinal transplantation. Study-level background: Recipients had multivisceral, liver-intestinal, or isolated intestinal transplants.

Unmatched junction bases numbered 14, after V lost 8 bases and J lost 4 bases. This CDR3 contains 15 residues. Per germline, CDR1 SNHLY and CDR2 FYNNEI. Measured with immunoSEQ multiplex PCR; TCRdb has only the in-frame clones, and not every one. The sample holds approximately 78,000 clones, 87% seen once. A note on this clone: No antigen is known for it.

The receptor was isolated from a human donor who was the organ donor for an intestinal transplant. The rearrangement joins TRBV2 to TRBJ2-7; 7 bases map to TRBD2. This sample comprised unstimulated CD8+ T cells sorted from spleen or lymph node cells, obtained before transplant. CDR3 loop: CASGKSGDVYYEQYF. DNA of the CDR3: TGTGCCAGCGGAAAGAGCGGGGATGTTTATTACGAGCAGTACTTC.